This TCR beta chain was sequenced in a study of T cell responses to AZD1222 COVID-19 vaccine (dated by TCRdb to the early 2020s). About the study as a whole: AZD1222 recipients whose second dose came at about 4 weeks and those whose second dose came at about 12 weeks were combined into one group, since spike-specific TCR depth and breadth did not differ between the two schedules. TCR sequencing covered more than 230 trial participants: 200 to 220 given two doses of AZD1222 and 26 given two doses of MenACWY control vaccine. Enrollment into the trials was organized by age into subgroups of 18-55, 56-69 and 70-plus years, and those subgroups contained approximately 150, 30 and 60 TCR-sequenced participants, respectively.

Results the study describes overall, beyond this receptor: A significant rise in spike-specific TCR breadth and depth was observed after two AZD1222 doses relative to day 0 and relative to MenACWY recipients. Conclusions about previously exposed vaccinees are limited because only a handful of AZD1222 recipients were SARS-CoV-2 seropositive at baseline. CD4 TCRs associated with the vaccine covered the entire spike protein, and the dominant responses were in regions 160-218 and 743-854. Participants were mostly white British, with more females than males. The authors suggested clonal diversity may have been underestimated. Epitopes outside the regions mutated in the B.1.351 and B.1.1.7 variants were reportedly recognized by nearly half of the unique spike-specific TCRs. The 56-69-year group was small, and its depth increase did not reach significance, likely because of low power. Because no day 14 peak-response samples were available, repertoires were characterized only after the peak T cell response.

The CDR3 regions of human TCRbeta chains were analyzed by immunosequencing. From the authors' description of their analysis: Repertoire TCRs were checked for matches against a reference library of SARS-CoV-2-specific TCRs that had been generated using the MIRA antigen-specificity platform. Breadth was defined as the fraction of unique TCRs that were SARS-CoV-2-associated. Depth was defined as the fraction of total T cells that were SARS-CoV-2-associated. Using the MIRA data, each spike-specific TCR was mapped to the spike region that the TCR reacts to and placed in a CD4 or CD8 class. Log10-transformed breadth and depth values were compared by one-way ANOVA with Sidak's multiple comparisons tests. TCRdb's version of the immuneACCESS table is confined to in-frame rearrangements and falls short of the full clone set. An unresolved V gene accounts for under half of the shortfall where checked; the remainder is of unknown origin. V, J and clone size are those of that table, while D and trimming were read from the DNA. In all, the sample holds some 90,000 clones, and about 88% of those were seen once. The ten most abundant clones make up about an eighth of the sample.

Of note for this clone: Its recognized antigen is unknown. Base qualities are not provided; no much larger clone lies one nucleotide away.

What this sample's time point label stands for: baseline before first vaccination. Vaccinee samples were obtained from the UK trials COV001 and COV002, which included a single-blind randomized controlled phase 2/3 trial of AZD1222 (ChAdOx1 nCoV-19) in healthy adults. For TCRbeta chain sequencing, PBMC samples from trial participants were taken at day 0 and at day 28 after the second dose. CDR1 and CDR2 are drawn from the germline V gene: MNHEY, SVGAGI. Compared with germline, V lacks 8 bases and J lacks 6 bases; bases without a gene match: 10. CDR3 length: 14 amino acids, cysteine to phenylalanine. Only the CDR3 DNA is retained, 42 bases long and in frame from the first base.

The receptor was isolated from an adult in good health. The chain is made from TRBV6-5 and TRBJ1-1; 9 bases in between match TRBD1. This specimen consisted of peripheral blood, obtained on day 0 of AZD1222 vaccination. The CDR3 sequence is CASGSRDRGAEAFF. The nucleotide sequence reads TGTGCCAGCGGGAGCCGCGACAGGGGGGCTGAAGCTTTCTTT.